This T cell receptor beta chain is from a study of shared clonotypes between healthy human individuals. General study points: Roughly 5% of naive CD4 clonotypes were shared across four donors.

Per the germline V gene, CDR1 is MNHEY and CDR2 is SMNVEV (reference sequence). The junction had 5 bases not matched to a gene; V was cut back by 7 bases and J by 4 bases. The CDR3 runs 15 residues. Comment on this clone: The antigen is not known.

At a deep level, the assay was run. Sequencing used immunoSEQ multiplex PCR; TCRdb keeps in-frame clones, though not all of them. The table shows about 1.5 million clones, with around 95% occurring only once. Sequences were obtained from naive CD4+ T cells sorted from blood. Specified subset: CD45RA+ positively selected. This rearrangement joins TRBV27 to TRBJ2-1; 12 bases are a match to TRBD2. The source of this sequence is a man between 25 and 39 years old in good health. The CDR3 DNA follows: TGTGCCAGCAAATTTGGACTAGCGGGATACAATGAGCAGTTCTTC. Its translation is CASKFGLAGYNEQFF.